The TCR beta chain described here comes from a study of blood T cell repertoires in COVID-19. Germline loops: CDR1 MNHEY, CDR2 SVGAGI. V was cut by 1 base and J by 7 bases, with 11 bases left in between. This CDR3 is built from 14 residues. Method: immunoSEQ multiplex PCR; TCRdb's copy keeps in-frame clones and lacks some. Among 150,000 to 180,000 clones listed, roughly 80% were seen once. The receptor's source is a woman between 55 and 75 years old with COVID-19, enrolled during active disease. The V and J genes are TRBV6-5 and TRBJ2-1, with D maybe TRBD1 (7 bases). The sequenced sample was peripheral blood. CDR3 residues: CASSYLTGRNEQFF. The CDR3 region has the DNA TGTGCCAGCAGTTACTTGACAGGGAGGAATGAGCAGTTCTTC.